The text below deals with one T cell receptor beta chain. What it binds is unknown. Unique-molecular-identifier-tagged TCR beta cDNA libraries were used. T cells, roughly 0.9 to 11 million of them, yielded about 500,000 cDNA molecules. TCRdb re-called the PCR reads with MiXCR, one entry per CDR3 protein. The sample has about half a million distinct CDR3 sequences, over 35% seen once; the top ten hold about an eighth. These data are taken from a study of post-analysis software for immune sequencing data. About the research overall: Secondary progressive, relapsing-remitting and progressive-relapsing multiple sclerosis were among the included disease courses. Study conclusions and caveats: Same-batch samples co-clustered strongly by F measure. Included in a set of five TRBV segments more frequent in patients than controls were TRBV5-6, TRBV5-1 and TRBV20-1.

CDR3 length equals 13 residues. The trim removed 4 bases at V and 2 bases at J, leaving 2 bases unmatched. The germline V gene has CDR1 SNHLY and CDR2 FYNNEI. Sequenced: blood. The rearrangement uses TRBV2 and TRBJ2-7, with 7 bases that match TRBD1. The origin of this receptor is a girl aged 5-17 years with multiple sclerosis. This CDR3 is CASSADRTYEQYF. The CDR3 DNA reads as TGTGCCAGCAGTGCGGACAGGACCTACGAGCAGTACTTC.